One and the same sample provided the 31 T cell receptor beta chains below, sequenced in a study of cytomegalovirus exposure and HLA in healthy donors. Clones were sequenced by immunoSEQ multiplex PCR, and TCRdb holds only the in-frame ones, with some missing. The sample lists tens of thousands of clones, 93% occurring once. Sequencing input: PBMCs. The receptor source for this set is a woman aged 25 to 39 in good health and CMV-seronegative.

This chain joins TRBV5-1 and TRBJ2-5, with TRBD2 matching over 8 bases. J was trimmed by 5 bases and V by 2 bases; bases with no gene match: 5. The germline CDR1 and CDR2 sequences are SGHRS and YFSETQ. This CDR3 is 14 amino acids long. DNA of the CDR3: TGCGCCAGCAGCTTAGCGGGAGAAGGGGAGACCCAGTACTTC. Amino acid sequence: CASSLAGEGETQYF.

This clone has a handful of counts. This rearrangement joins TRBV10-3 to TRBJ1-1; possibly TRBD1 for D (6 bases). V shed 6 bases and J shed 1 base, with 15 bases lying between them. This CDR3 is built from 15 residues. Germline assignment: CDR1 ENHRY and CDR2 SYGVKD. Here the CDR3 DNA reads TGTGCCATCAGCCCCTACAGGGACCGGAACACTGAAGCTTTCTTT. Translation gives CAISPYRDRNTEAFF.

The gene calls are TRBV28 and TRBJ2-7; TRBD1 might be the D (6 bases). V lost 9 bases and J 3 bases, leaving 9 bases between the germline ends. This CDR3 comprises 11 residues. Germline values: CDR1 MDHEN, CDR2 SYDVKM. CDR3 protein: CASGQLYEQYF. DNA of the CDR3: TGTGCCAGTGGACAGCTCTACGAGCAGTACTTC.

This clone was detected only a few times. V usage is TRBV19 and J usage is TRBJ1-5, with a weak D call TRBD1 (6 bases). From germline, CDR1 is LNHDA and CDR2 SQIVND (reference sequence). Trimming stripped 7 bases from V and 1 base from J, with 17 bases between. This CDR3 contains 16 residues. CDR3 protein: CASTMDRLLSNQPQHF. As DNA, the CDR3 is TGTGCCAGTACCATGGACAGACTTTTAAGCAATCAGCCCCAGCATTTT.

The chain carries TRBV28 and TRBJ1-4; D might be TRBD1 (6 bases). V lost 6 bases to trimming and J lost 2 bases, with 22 bases between them. This CDR3 region has 18 residues. The germline V gene encodes CDR1 MDHEN and CDR2 SYDVKM. The CDR3 spells CASRAPQGDRSTNEKLFF. The CDR3 region has the DNA TGTGCCAGCAGAGCCCCACAGGGAGACCGGTCTACTAATGAAAAACTGTTTTTT.

This clone appeared a single time. This rearrangement joins TRBV6-5 to TRBJ1-1, with D perhaps matching TRBD1 (6 bases). The CDR3 length is 15 residues. Trimming took off 0 bases at V and 0 bases at J, with 8 bases between the two ends. The V gene's germline CDR1 is MNHEY and CDR2 SVGAGI. Here the CDR3 reads CASSYSGHMNTEAFF. CDR3 in DNA: TGTGCCAGCAGTTACTCGGGACACATGAACACTGAAGCTTTCTTT.

The chain recombines TRBV10-3 with TRBJ2-5, with a tentative D call TRBD1 (5 bases). V was clipped by 10 bases and J by 5 bases, with 14 bases between them. Germline V gives CDR1 ENHRY, CDR2 SYGVKD. This CDR3 is built from 12 residues. Here the CDR3 DNA reads TGTGCCACGCGCATCCCAGGGGAGACCCAGTACTTC. Residues: CATRIPGETQYF.

The V and J genes are TRBV5-1 and TRBJ1-2; 8 bases are a match to TRBD1. There are 16 residues in the CDR3. Germline V lookup: CDR1 SGHRS, CDR2 YFSETQ. Trimming cost V 3 bases and J 7 bases; bases outside gene matches: 14. CDR3 sequence: CASSSGAGGPPGGYTF. In nucleotides, the CDR3 is TGCGCCAGCAGCTCCGGGGCAGGGGGCCCACCAGGTGGCTACACCTTC.

The rearrangement joins TRBV6-5 to TRBJ2-1, with D possibly TRBD1 on 6 matching bases. Germline V CDR1 and CDR2: MNHEY, SVGAGI. The V end was cut by 5 bases, the J end by 4 bases, with 12 bases between. The CDR3 has 14 residues. This chain's CDR3 is CASSVTTGYNEQFF. CDR3 nucleotides: TGTGCCAGCAGTGTAACCACAGGGTACAATGAGCAGTTCTTC.

This clone has just one count. V is TRBV6-5 and J is TRBJ2-7; 9 positions agree with TRBD1. Losses at the gene ends were 6 bases for V and 3 bases for J; bases not matched to a gene: 9. This CDR3 is built from 15 residues. Germline-derived CDR1 and CDR2 are MNHEY and SVGAGI. CDR3 protein: CASRDRDRANYEQYF. The CDR3 DNA sequence: TGTGCCAGCAGAGATAGGGACAGGGCGAACTACGAGCAGTACTTC.

A single count supports this clone. The chain carries TRBV6-5 and TRBJ2-7; 15 positions match TRBD2. This CDR3 is built from 13 residues. J gave up 6 bases and V 11 bases, and 5 bases lay outside the gene matches. Germline lookup yields CDR1 MNHEY and CDR2 SVGAGI. The CDR3 nucleotides read TGTGCCGCCTGGACTAGCGGGAGGGGCGAGCAGTACTTC. This translates into CAAWTSGRGEQYF.

The J gene is TRBJ2-7, the V gene TRBV29-1; 12 nucleotides agree with TRBD2. Unmatched junction bases numbered 8, after V lost 8 bases and J lost 6 bases. Germline V lookup: CDR1 SQVTM, CDR2 ANQGSEA. This CDR3 contains 13 residues. The CDR3 protein is CSTRLAGVGEQYF. As DNA, the CDR3 is TGCAGCACCAGACTAGCGGGAGTGGGCGAGCAGTACTTC.

J is TRBJ2-7 and V is TRBV7-2; 10 nucleotides match TRBD2. V lost 0 bases to trimming and J lost 2 bases; unmatched junction nucleotides: 4. Germline V gene data show CDR1 as SGHTA and CDR2 as FQGNSA. CDR3 size: 16 residues. The CDR3 here is CASSLAPSGGAYEQYF. DNA of the CDR3: TGTGCCAGCAGCTTAGCGCCCAGCGGGGGGGCCTACGAGCAGTACTTC.

This chain uses TRBV7-9 with TRBJ1-1; D call uncertain. CDR1 is SEHNR, CDR2 FQNEAQ, per germline (reference sequence). The CDR3 has 11 amino acids. V was shortened by 5 bases and J by 7 bases, with 8 bases between the two germline ends. The CDR3 coding sequence is TGTGCCAGCAGCATCGGAGGTGAAGCTTTCTTT. It yields the protein CASSIGGEAFF.

This chain uses TRBV28 with TRBJ1-2; tentative D call: TRBD1 (6 bases). The CDR3 consists of 13 residues. Germline-derived CDR1 and CDR2 are MDHEN and SYDVKM. Trimming removed 3 bases at V and 6 bases at J, with 11 bases between. This CDR3 is CASSFQGWNGYTF. DNA of the CDR3: TGTGCCAGCAGTTTTCAGGGGTGGAATGGCTACACCTTC.

This sequence joins TRBV6-6 and TRBJ2-7; a possible D gene is TRBD1 (6 bases). The CDR3 spans 14 residues. The germline V gene encodes CDR1 MNHNY and CDR2 SVGAGI (reference sequence). V was trimmed by 2 bases and J by 2 bases, leaving 10 bases between them. Here the CDR3 reads CASSYATGTYEQYF. Here the CDR3 DNA reads TGTGCCAGCAGTTACGCGACAGGCACCTACGAGCAGTACTTC.

This clone was seen just once. This chain links TRBV14 with TRBJ1-3, with TRBD1 identical over 9 bases. The CDR3 is made up of 14 amino acids. CDR1 and CDR2 from the germline V gene are SGHDN and FVKESK. Trimming cost V 6 bases and J 4 bases; bases outside gene matches: 4. DNA of the CDR3: TGTGCCAGCAGGAGGACAGGGGCAGGAAACACCATATATTTT. This gives the protein CASRRTGAGNTIYF.

The CDR3 DNA follows: TGCGCCAGCAGCCACTGGACAGGGTCGGACGAGCAGTACTTC. It yields the protein CASSHWTGSDEQYF. The gene calls are TRBV4-1 and TRBJ2-7, with 8 bases lining up with TRBD1. The germline CDR1 and CDR2 sequences are MGHRA and YSYEKL. The CDR3 length is 14 residues. V was clipped by 3 bases and J by 5 bases; unmatched bases: 6.

The chain combines TRBV7-2 with TRBJ2-3; 7 nucleotides align to TRBD1. CDR1 is SGHTA and CDR2 is FQGNSA in the germline V gene. The CDR3 extends over 16 amino acids. Trimming removed 3 bases from V and 10 bases from J; junction bases left unmatched: 16. In DNA, the CDR3 is TGTGCCAGCAGCTTTGGGCCAGGGGGAGCCAGATATCCGCAGTATTTT. This gives the protein CASSFGPGGARYPQYF.

This clone was counted once. The rearrangement uses TRBV7-9 and TRBJ2-1; D remains unclear. The CDR3 extends over 14 amino acids. Per germline, CDR1 SEHNR and CDR2 FQNEAQ (reference sequence). Trimming took off 3 bases at V and 5 bases at J, with 11 bases between the two ends. The CDR3, as DNA: TGTGCCAGCAGCTTGGAAAGGAGTAACAATGAGCAGTTCTTC. This translates into CASSLERSNNEQFF.

The V and J genes are TRBV7-9 and TRBJ1-1; D remains unclear. The CDR3 length is 15 residues. Germline values: CDR1 SEHNR, CDR2 FQNEAQ (reference sequence). Trimming took off 9 bases at V and 1 base at J, with 18 bases between the two ends. DNA of the CDR3: TGTGCCAGTTTACCCCTGGATGAGGCGAACACTGAAGCTTTCTTT. Amino acid sequence: CASLPLDEANTEAFF.

This clone was found once. The rearrangement joins TRBV5-8 to TRBJ2-2, with D unresolved. This CDR3 comprises 13 residues. Germline V gene sequence: CDR1 SGHTS, CDR2 YDEGEE. V was cut by 4 bases and J by 3 bases, with 7 bases left in between. The CDR3 reads CASSPLDTGELFF. The CDR3 nucleotides read TGTGCCAGCAGCCCTCTAGACACCGGGGAGCTGTTTTTT. Variable domain in full (rest from reference TRBV5-8 and TRBJ2-2): EAGVTQSPTHLIKTRGQQATLRCSPISGHTSVYWYQQALGLGLQFLLWYDEGEERNRGNFPPRFSGRQFPNYSSELNVNALELEDSALYLCASSPLDTGELFFGEGSRLTVL.

This clone was detected a few times. This sequence joins TRBV7-2 and TRBJ1-5; D unresolved. CDR3 length: 12 amino acids. Germline values: CDR1 SGHTA, CDR2 FQGNSA. The V and J ends lost 3 bases and 6 bases respectively, with 6 bases between them. CDR3 DNA sequence: TGTGCCAGCAGCTTTATGTTTCAGCCCCAGCATTTT. Its protein is CASSFMFQPQHF.

This chain uses TRBV2 with TRBJ1-5; D call uncertain. Trimming stripped 3 bases from V and 6 bases from J, with 12 bases between. The germline V gene has CDR1 SNHLY and CDR2 FYNNEI. The CDR3 is 14 residues long. The chain's CDR3 is CASSEEKAGQPQHF. The CDR3 DNA follows: TGTGCCAGCAGTGAGGAGAAAGCCGGTCAGCCCCAGCATTTT.

The chain combines TRBV5-6 with TRBJ2-3; 7 nucleotides align to TRBD1. Per the germline V gene, CDR1 is SGHDT and CDR2 is YYEEEE. The CDR3 is 15 amino acids. V gave up 4 bases and J gave up 8 bases; unmatched junction bases: 13. In DNA form, the CDR3 reads TGTGCCAGCAGCCAGAGGACCTCCAAGGGGGCTACGCAGTATTTT. Residues: CASSQRTSKGATQYF. The complete variable domain, with remaining parts taken from reference TRBV5-6 and TRBJ2-3, reads DAGVTQSPTHLIKTRGQQVTLRCSPKSGHDTVSWYQQALGQGPQFIFQYYEEEERQRGNFPDRFSGHQFPNYSSELNVNALLLGDSALYLCASSQRTSKGATQYFGPGTRLTVL.

This clone was seen only once. This chain links TRBV19 with TRBJ1-1, with D perhaps matching TRBD1 (5 bases). V lost 5 bases and J lost 2, with 15 bases in between. This CDR3 has 15 residues. The germline CDR1 and CDR2 sequences are LNHDA and SQIVND (reference sequence). As DNA, the CDR3 is TGTGCCAGTAGTCCCCCGCCCGGACAAAACACTGAAGCTTTCTTT. Translation: CASSPPPGQNTEAFF.

This rearrangement joins TRBV2 to TRBJ1-1; D is perhaps TRBD1 (5 bases). Germline V gene data show CDR1 as SNHLY and CDR2 as FYNNEI. The CDR3 totals 14 residues. V was pared by 7 bases and J by 3 bases, with 15 bases between. The CDR3 nucleotides are TGTGCCAGCACCGTCGGGGGTCTGGACACTGAAGCTTTCTTT. Amino acids: CASTVGGLDTEAFF.

V is TRBV7-2 and J is TRBJ1-2, with 7 bases that match TRBD1. The germline V gene encodes CDR1 SGHTA and CDR2 FQGNSA. With V trimmed by 5 bases and J by 0 bases, 3 bases remained unmatched. CDR3 length: 14 residues. The CDR3 spells CASSPRGTNYGYTF. For the CDR3, the DNA is TGTGCCAGCAGCCCCAGGGGGACTAACTATGGCTACACCTTC.

V is TRBV19 and J is TRBJ2-5, with D possibly TRBD2 on 6 matching bases. V shed 5 bases and J shed 4 bases, with 14 bases lying between them. CDR1 is LNHDA, CDR2 SQIVND, per germline (reference sequence). The CDR3 contains 14 residues. The chain's CDR3 is CASSGDFYSETQYF. The CDR3 bases are TGTGCCAGTAGTGGGGACTTCTACTCAGAGACCCAGTACTTC. Full variable domain (rest looked up from reference TRBV19 and TRBJ2-5): DGGITQSPKYLFRKEGQNVTLSCEQNLNHDAMYWYRQDPGQGLRLIYYSQIVNDFQKGDIAEGYSVSREKKESFPLTVTSAQKNPTAFYLCASSGDFYSETQYFGPGTRLLVL.

The CDR3 is CASSISPGPYNEQFF. The CDR3 DNA follows: TGTGCCAGTAGTATAAGTCCTGGCCCCTACAATGAGCAGTTCTTC. This chain uses TRBV19 with TRBJ2-1; no clear D. The germline CDR1 and CDR2 sequences are LNHDA and SQIVND (reference sequence). The V end lost 2 bases, the J end lost 2 bases, and 10 bases lay between the germline ends. This CDR3 contains 15 residues.

The CDR3 nucleotides are TGCGCCAGCAGCTTGAGGGCAGGGGGCTCTGGTCCTGAAGCTTTCTTT. Translation: CASSLRAGGSGPEAFF. The V and J genes are TRBV5-1 and TRBJ1-1; 8 positions agree with TRBD1. CDR3 length: 16 residues. Germline values: CDR1 SGHRS, CDR2 YFSETQ. Trimming removed 1 base from V and 6 bases from J; junction bases left unmatched: 11.